This T cell receptor beta chain is from a study of blood T cell repertoires in COVID-19. Overall study context: Specimens from acute and convalescent COVID-19 originated in the United States, Italy and Spain. T cells, B-cell-depleted T cells, or PBMCs provided the cDNA or gDNA that served as material.

Cohort placement rested on clinical history that participants reported themselves. Recovery among Cohort 3 donors was established by two negative PCRs, clearance, or symptom resolution. The CDR3 contains 13 residues. Trimming shortened V by 1 base and J by 9 bases, and 12 bases separated the two germline ends. Germline assignment: CDR1 SGHTA and CDR2 FQGNSA. TCRdb's copy holds only in-frame clones and misses some; the assay was immunoSEQ multiplex PCR. The sample yields roughly 41,000 clones, approximately 90% seen once. Sequencing input: PBMCs or T cells enriched from blood (not recorded which). The chain links TRBV7-2 to TRBJ2-5, with D perhaps TRBD1 (5 bases). This TCR derives from a woman aged 45-65 years who had recovered from COVID-19. CDR3 DNA sequence: TGTGCCAGCAGCTTAGACGCCCCCAGGGCCCAGTACTTC. This encodes CASSLDAPRAQYF. The variable domain in full, completed from reference TRBV7-2 and TRBJ2-5, reads GAGVSQSPSNKVTEKGKDVELRCDPISGHTALYWYRQSLGQGLEFLIYFQGNSAPDKSGLPSDRFSAERTGGSVSTLTIQRTQQEDSAVYLCASSLDAPRAQYFGPGTRLLVL.